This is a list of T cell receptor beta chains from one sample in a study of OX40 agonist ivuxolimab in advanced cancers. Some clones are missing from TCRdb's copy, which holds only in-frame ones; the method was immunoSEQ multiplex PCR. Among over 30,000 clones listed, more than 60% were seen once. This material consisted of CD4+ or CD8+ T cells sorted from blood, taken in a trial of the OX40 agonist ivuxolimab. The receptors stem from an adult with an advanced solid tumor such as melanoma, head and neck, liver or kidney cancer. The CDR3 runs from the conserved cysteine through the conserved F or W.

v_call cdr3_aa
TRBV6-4 CAISGVVSGVYEQYF
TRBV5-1 CASQETGNDEGEQYF
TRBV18 CASRPLGSDTQYF
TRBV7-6 CASSSSTSPYNEQFF
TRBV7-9 CASSPTDRDPPYEQYF
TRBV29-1 CSVVHGANTGELFF
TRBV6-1 CASSEPGLNNSPLHF
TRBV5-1 CASSVDRSEKLFF
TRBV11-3 CASSFKSGPYEQYF
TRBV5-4 CASSWTGSGPGELFF
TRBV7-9 CASSLELGTGNGYTF
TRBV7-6 CASSLRTGATSGNTIYF
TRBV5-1 CASSYSGGTEAFF
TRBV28 CASSAAAGTSGGAWINEQFF
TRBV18 CASSPDTMNTEAFF
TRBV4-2 CASSQERLDRGGGYTF
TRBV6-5 CASSYAGVGLPIYF
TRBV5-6 CASSPFGTNTEAFF
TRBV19 CASSPSGTGYTYGYTF
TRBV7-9 CASSPRTGEYEQYF
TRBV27 CASSLLNGELFF
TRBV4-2 CASSLGQGGIQPQHF
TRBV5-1 CASSLKARTVYNEQFF
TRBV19 CASSASGTGGSPLHF
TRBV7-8 CASSFWRGNTGELFF
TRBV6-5 CASSYSSGLTQETQYF
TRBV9 CASSPRSGDSYEQYF
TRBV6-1 CASREGQPQHF
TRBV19 CASRSYQGPDGRNEQFF
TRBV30 CAWRLGVKGDGYTF
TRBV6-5 CASKTGQGYEQYF
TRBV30 CAWSVGAGRTDTQYF
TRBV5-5 CASSGQWASNYGYTF
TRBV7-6 CASAPGQVNTEAFF
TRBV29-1 CSVEIPGSYEQYF
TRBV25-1 CASSKRQGSEAFF
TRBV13 CASSLGDRNNSPLHF
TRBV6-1 CASSEARGRTDTQYF
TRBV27 CASSLLQGNNEQFF
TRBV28 CASRLPGAVYGYTF
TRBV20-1 CSAPTGKSYTF
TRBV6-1 CASRLGQNGYTF
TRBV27 CASSLSRRNGYTF
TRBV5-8 CASSLATWTGEVNQPQHF
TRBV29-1 CSVEGAGQPQHF
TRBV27 CASSLKGQQYF
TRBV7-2 CASSLSGGASNQPQHF
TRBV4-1 CASSRGPEVDTEAFF
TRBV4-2 CASSLGKGQPQHF
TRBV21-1 CASSKERGDDQPQHF
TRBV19 CATLWGTDGYTF
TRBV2 CASSLDIAKNIQYF
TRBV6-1 CASRLGTGYTEAFF
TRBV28 CASSLAGGRSYEQYF
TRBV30 CAWAKTGVSYNEQFF
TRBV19 CASSVRQSYEQYF
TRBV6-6 CAIQDSENTEAFF
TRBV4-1 CASSQGLDITYEQYF